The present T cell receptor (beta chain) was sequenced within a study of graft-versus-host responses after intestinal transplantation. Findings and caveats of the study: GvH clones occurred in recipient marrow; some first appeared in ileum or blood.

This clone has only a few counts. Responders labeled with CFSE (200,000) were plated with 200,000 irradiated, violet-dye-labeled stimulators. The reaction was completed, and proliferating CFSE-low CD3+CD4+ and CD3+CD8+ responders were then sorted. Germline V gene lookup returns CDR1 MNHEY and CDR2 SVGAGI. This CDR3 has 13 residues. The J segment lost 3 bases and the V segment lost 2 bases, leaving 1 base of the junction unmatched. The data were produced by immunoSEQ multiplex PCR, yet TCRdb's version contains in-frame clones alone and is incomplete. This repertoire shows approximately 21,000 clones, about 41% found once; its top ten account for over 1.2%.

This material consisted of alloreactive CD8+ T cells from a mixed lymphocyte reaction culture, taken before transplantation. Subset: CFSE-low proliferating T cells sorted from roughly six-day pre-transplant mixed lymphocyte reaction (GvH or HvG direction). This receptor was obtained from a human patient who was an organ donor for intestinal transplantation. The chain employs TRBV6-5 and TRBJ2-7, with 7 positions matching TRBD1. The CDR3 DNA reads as TGTGCCAGCAGTTACCAGGGGGACTACGAGCAGTACTTC. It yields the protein CASSYQGDYEQYF.